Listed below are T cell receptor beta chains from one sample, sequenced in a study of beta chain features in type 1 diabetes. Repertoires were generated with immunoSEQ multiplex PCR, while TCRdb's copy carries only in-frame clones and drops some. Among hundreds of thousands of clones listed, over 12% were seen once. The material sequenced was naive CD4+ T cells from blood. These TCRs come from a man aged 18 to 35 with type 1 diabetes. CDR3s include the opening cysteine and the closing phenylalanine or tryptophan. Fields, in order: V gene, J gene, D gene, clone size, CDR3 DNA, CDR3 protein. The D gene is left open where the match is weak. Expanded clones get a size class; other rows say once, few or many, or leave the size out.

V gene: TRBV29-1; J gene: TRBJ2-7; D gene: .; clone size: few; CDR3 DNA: TGCCGTACCCGGGGGAGACATCCTTCCGACGAGCAGTACTTC; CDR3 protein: CRTRGRHPSDEQYF
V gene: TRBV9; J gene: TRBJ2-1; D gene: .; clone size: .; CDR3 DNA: TGTGCCAGCAGCGTGGTTTGGGGGACTGGCTCCAATGAGCAGTTCTTC; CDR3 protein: CASSVVWGTGSNEQFF
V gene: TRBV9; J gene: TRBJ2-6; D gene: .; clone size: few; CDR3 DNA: TGTGCCAGCAGCCGTACAGGCTACTCTGGGGCCAACGTCCTGACTTTC; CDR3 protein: CASSRTGYSGANVLTF
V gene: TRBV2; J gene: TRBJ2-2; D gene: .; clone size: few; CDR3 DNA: TGTGCCAGCAGTGAAGTCCCGGCCGGGGAGCTGTTTTTT; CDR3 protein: CASSEVPAGELFF
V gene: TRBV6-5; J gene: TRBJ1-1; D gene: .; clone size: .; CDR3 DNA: TGTGCCAGCAGTTCCAGAGCATTCAGGAACACTGAAGCTTTCTTT; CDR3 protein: CASSSRAFRNTEAFF
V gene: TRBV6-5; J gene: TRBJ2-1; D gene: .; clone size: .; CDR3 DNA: TGTGCCAGCAGAAGACAGGCCTGGGGGAGGCAGTTCTTC; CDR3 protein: CASRRQAWGRQFF
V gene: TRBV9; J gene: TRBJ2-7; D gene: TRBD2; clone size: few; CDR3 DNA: TGTGCCAGCAGCTTAGGCCTAGCGGGGCACTCCTACGAGCAGTACTTC; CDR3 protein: CASSLGLAGHSYEQYF
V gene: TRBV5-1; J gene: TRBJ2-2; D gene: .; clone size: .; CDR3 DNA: TGCGCCAGCCGTCCTGCTTTGCCGAACACCGGGGAGCTGTTTTTT; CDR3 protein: CASRPALPNTGELFF
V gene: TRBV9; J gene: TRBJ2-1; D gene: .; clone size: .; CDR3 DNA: TGTGCCAGCAGCGTAGTAGGCGGGTCCGGCGGTGAGCAGTTCTTC; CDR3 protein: CASSVVGGSGGEQFF
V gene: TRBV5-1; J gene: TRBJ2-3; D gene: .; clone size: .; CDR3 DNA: TGCGCCAGCAGCCGACAACAAGGCACAGATACGCAGTATTTT; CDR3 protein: CASSRQQGTDTQYF
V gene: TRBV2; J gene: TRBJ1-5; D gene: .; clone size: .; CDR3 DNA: TGTGCCAGCAGTGAAGGGGGGCCACGCAATCAGCCCCAGCATTTT; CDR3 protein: CASSEGGPRNQPQHF
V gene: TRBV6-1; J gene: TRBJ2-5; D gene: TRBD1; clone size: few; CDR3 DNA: TGTGCCAGCAGTATGGACAGGAAGGAGACCCAGTACTTC; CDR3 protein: CASSMDRKETQYF
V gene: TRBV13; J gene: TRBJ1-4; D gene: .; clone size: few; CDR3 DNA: TGTGCCAGCAGCCTTACCACGCAGGTTAATGAAAAACTGTTTTTT; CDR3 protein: CASSLTTQVNEKLFF
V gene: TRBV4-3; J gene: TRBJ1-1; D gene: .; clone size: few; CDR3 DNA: TGCGCCAGCAGCCTCCAGGGGAGCACTGAAGCTTTCTTT; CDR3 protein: CASSLQGSTEAFF
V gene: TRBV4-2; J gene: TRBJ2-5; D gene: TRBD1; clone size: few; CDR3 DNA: TGTGCCAGCAGCCAAGATGGGACAGCGGCTAAAGAGACCCAGTACTTC; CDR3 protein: CASSQDGTAAKETQYF
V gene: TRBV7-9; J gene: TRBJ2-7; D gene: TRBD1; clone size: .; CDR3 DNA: TGTGCCAGCAGCTTAGAGGGACAGGAATCCGAGCAGTACTTC; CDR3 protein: CASSLEGQESEQYF
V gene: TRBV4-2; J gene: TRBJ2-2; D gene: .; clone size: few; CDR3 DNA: TGTGCCAGCAGCCAGGGGAGGACGGCCGCAGCCGGGGAGCTGTTTTTT; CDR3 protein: CASSQGRTAAAGELFF